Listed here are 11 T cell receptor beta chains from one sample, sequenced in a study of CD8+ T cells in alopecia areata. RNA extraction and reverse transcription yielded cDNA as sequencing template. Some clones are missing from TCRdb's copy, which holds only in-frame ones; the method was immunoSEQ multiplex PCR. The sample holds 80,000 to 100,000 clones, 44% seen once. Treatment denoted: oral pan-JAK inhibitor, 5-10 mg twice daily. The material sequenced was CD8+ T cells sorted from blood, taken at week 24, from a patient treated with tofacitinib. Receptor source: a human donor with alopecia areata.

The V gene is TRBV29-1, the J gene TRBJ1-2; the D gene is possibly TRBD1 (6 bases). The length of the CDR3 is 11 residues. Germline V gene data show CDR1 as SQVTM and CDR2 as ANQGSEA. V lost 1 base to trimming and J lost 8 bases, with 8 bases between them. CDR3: CSVEGTVGYTF. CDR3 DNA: TGCAGCGTTGAAGGGACAGTAGGCTACACCTTC.

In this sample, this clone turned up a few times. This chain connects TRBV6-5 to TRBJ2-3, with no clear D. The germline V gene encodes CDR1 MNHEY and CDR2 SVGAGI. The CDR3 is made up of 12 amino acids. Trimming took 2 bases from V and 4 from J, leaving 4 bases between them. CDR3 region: CASSYVADTQYF. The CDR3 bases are TGTGCCAGCAGTTACGTCGCAGATACGCAGTATTTT.

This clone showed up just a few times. The CDR3 DNA is TGTGCCAGCAGTTTATTGGGAGGGAACGAGCAGTACTTC. Translating it yields CASSLLGGNEQYF. The chain uses TRBV27 and TRBJ2-7; 7 bases are shared with TRBD2. CDR3 length equals 13 residues. Germline V CDR1 and CDR2: MNHEY, SMNVEV (reference sequence). V was clipped by 1 base and J by 5 bases; unmatched bases: 2.

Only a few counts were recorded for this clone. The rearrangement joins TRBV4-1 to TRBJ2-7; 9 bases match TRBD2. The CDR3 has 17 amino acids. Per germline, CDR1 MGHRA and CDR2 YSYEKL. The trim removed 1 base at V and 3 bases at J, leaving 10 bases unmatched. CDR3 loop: CASSQGGSGSGIYEQYF. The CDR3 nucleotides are TGCGCCAGCAGCCAAGGAGGTAGCGGGAGCGGGATCTACGAGCAGTACTTC.

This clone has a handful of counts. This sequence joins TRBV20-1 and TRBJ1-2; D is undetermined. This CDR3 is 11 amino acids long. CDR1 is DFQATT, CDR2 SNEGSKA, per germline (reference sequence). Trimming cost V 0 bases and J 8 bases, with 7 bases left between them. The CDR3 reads CSARDPGGYTF. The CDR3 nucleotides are TGCAGTGCTAGAGACCCGGGGGGCTACACCTTC.

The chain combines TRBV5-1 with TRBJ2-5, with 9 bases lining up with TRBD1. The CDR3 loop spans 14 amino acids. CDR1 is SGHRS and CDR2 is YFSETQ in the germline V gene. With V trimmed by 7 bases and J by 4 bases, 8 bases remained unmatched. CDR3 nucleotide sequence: TGCGCCAGCGGCAACAGGGGGCAGGGAGAGACCCAGTACTTC. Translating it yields CASGNRGQGETQYF. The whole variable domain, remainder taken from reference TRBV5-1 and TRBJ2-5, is KAGVTQTPRYLIKTRGQQVTLSCSPISGHRSVSWYQQTPGQGLQFLFEYFSETQRNKGNFPGRFSGRQFSNSRSEMNVSTLELGDSALYLCASGNRGQGETQYFGPGTRLLVL.

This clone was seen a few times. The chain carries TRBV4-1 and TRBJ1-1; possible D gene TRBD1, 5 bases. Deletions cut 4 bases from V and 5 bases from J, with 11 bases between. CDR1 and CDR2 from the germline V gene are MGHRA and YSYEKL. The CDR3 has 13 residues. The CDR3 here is CASSPGTDTEAFF. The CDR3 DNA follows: TGCGCCAGCAGCCCCGGGACCGATACTGAAGCTTTCTTT.

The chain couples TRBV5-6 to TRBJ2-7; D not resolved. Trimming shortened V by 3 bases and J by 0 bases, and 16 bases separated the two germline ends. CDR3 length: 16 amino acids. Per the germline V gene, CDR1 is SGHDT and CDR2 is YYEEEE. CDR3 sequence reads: CASSSPRQTRSYEQYF. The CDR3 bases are TGTGCCAGCAGCTCCCCTCGGCAGACCCGCTCCTACGAGCAGTACTTC.

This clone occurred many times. The CDR3 is CASSGQSGANVLTF. The CDR3 DNA reads as TGTGCCAGCAGTGGACAATCTGGGGCCAACGTCCTGACTTTC. The rearrangement joins TRBV6-4 to TRBJ2-6; D is unclear. Trimming stripped 4 bases from V and 1 base from J, with 5 bases between. Germline lookup yields CDR1 MRHNA and CDR2 SNTAGT. The CDR3 is 14 amino acids.

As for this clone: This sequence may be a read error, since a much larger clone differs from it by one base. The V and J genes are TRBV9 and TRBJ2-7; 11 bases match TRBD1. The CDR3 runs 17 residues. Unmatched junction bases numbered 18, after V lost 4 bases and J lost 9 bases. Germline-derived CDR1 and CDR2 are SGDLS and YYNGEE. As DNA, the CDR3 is TGTGCCAGCAGCCAAGTAGCCCTCGGGACAGGGGGTTTGGGGCAGTACTTC. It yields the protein CASSQVALGTGGLGQYF.

CDR3 protein: CASFQKGLEQYF. The CDR3 DNA sequence: TGTGCCAGCTTCCAGAAGGGCCTCGAGCAGTACTTC. The J gene is TRBJ2-7, the V gene TRBV5-5; D gene unclear. The germline V gene has CDR1 SGHKS and CDR2 YYEKEE (reference sequence). The V gene lost 7 bases and the J gene lost 6 bases, with 14 bases spanning the gap. This CDR3 has 12 residues.